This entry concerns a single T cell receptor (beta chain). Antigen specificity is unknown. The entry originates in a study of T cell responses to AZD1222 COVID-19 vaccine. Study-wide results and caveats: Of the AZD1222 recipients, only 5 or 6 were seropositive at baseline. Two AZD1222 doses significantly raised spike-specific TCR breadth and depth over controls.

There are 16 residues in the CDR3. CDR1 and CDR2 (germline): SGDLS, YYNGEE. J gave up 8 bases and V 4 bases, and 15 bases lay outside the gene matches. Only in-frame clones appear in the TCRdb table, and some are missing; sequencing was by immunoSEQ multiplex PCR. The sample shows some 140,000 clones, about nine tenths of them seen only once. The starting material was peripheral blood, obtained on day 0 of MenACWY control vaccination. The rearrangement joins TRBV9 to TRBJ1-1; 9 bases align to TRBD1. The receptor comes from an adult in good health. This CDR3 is CASSPVQGAPVGEAFF. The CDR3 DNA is TGTGCCAGCAGCCCAGTACAGGGGGCGCCGGTTGGAGAAGCTTTCTTT.